One sample yielded the 13 T cell receptor beta chains listed below, sequenced in a study of T cells after posttransplantation cyclophosphamide. The repertoire was sequenced with immunoSEQ multiplex PCR; TCRdb's copy has only in-frame clones and lacks some. Counted here are more than 20,000 clones, more than 70% occurring once; the ten biggest clones make up 8.2%. Controls had myeloablative marrow grafts with methotrexate and calcineurin inhibitor, sampled at 1 year. The input for sequencing was PBMCs, taken after an allogeneic stem cell transplant with a calcineurin inhibitor and methotrexate. These receptors all come from a female patient aged 50-60 years who received an allogeneic stem cell transplant from an unrelated donor, was CMV-positive, and had chronic GVHD only. Part of the T cells may come from the graft donor.

The rearrangement joins TRBV27 to TRBJ1-6; TRBD1 agrees at 7 bases. In germline, CDR1 is MNHEY, CDR2 SMNVEV (reference sequence). V trimming: 4 bases; J trimming: 5 bases; junction bases outside the gene matches: 8. The CDR3 contains 16 residues. DNA for the CDR3: TGTGCCAGCAGTTCCCTTCCGGGACAGAATAATTCACCCCTCCACTTT. Its protein is CASSSLPGQNNSPLHF.

The rearrangement links TRBV18 to TRBJ1-1; D is undetermined. The CDR3 contains 11 residues. Trimming took off 3 bases at V and 11 bases at J, with 10 bases between the two ends. Germline V lookup: CDR1 KGHSH, CDR2 LQKENI. Here the CDR3 reads CASSPTQVAFF. For the CDR3, the DNA is TGTGCCAGCTCACCCACGCAGGTGGCTTTCTTT.

CDR3 loop: CASNRGQDYGYTF. In DNA form, the CDR3 reads TGTGCCAGTAACAGGGGGCAGGACTATGGCTACACCTTC. The chain uses TRBV5-8 and TRBJ1-2, with TRBD1 identical over 9 bases. The CDR3 is 13 residues long. The J segment lost 3 bases and the V segment lost 8 bases, leaving 5 bases of the junction unmatched. Germline-derived CDR1 and CDR2 are SGHTS and YDEGEE.

The rearrangement joins TRBV5-6 to TRBJ2-5, with D possibly matching TRBD2 (6 bases). Per germline, CDR1 SGHDT and CDR2 YYEEEE. The CDR3 loop spans 16 amino acids. Trimming stripped 5 bases from V and 2 bases from J, with 19 bases between. CDR3: CASSLGRDLLQETQYF. CDR3 bases: TGTGCCAGCAGTCTCGGGCGGGACTTACTACAAGAGACCCAGTACTTC.

This clone was counted once. V is TRBV30 and J is TRBJ2-2, with TRBD2 identical over 10 bases. Germline lookup yields CDR1 GTSNPN and CDR2 SVGIG (reference sequence). The CDR3 is 14 residues long. After removal of 5 bases from V and 4 bases from J, the junction contained 4 bases not matched to a gene. CDR3 protein: CAWRTSGTTGELFF. In DNA form, the CDR3 reads TGTGCCTGGCGGACTAGCGGTACCACCGGGGAGCTGTTTTTT.

The chain recombines TRBV6-1 with TRBJ1-4; TRBD1 aligns across 7 bases. With V trimmed by 6 bases and J by 4 bases, 8 bases remained unmatched. The CDR3 loop spans 15 amino acids. Germline V CDR1 and CDR2: MNHNS, SASEGT. The DNA for the CDR3 is TGTGCCAGCAGGGATTCCGGGACAGTTAATGAAAAACTGTTTTTT. Amino acids: CASRDSGTVNEKLFF.

The rearrangement links TRBV11-3 to TRBJ1-1; tentatively, D is TRBD1 (5 bases). This CDR3 is built from 13 residues. Per germline, CDR1 SGHNT and CDR2 YENEEA. The V gene lost 5 bases and the J gene lost 1 base, with 8 bases spanning the gap. The CDR3, as DNA: TGTGCCAGCAGCGTCAGGGCGAACACTGAAGCTTTCTTT. This codes for CASSVRANTEAFF.

The genes are TRBV5-1 and TRBJ2-3; D possibly corresponds to TRBD2 (6 bases). The CDR3 loop spans 15 amino acids. V was clipped by 2 bases and J by 1 base, with 11 bases between them. From germline, CDR1 is SGHRS and CDR2 YFSETQ. In nucleotides, the CDR3 is TGCGCCAGCAGCTTAGGAGGGACGGGCACAGATACGCAGTATTTT. It yields the protein CASSLGGTGTDTQYF.

The J gene is TRBJ2-2, the V gene TRBV27; TRBD1 is a possible D gene (5 bases). This CDR3 has 14 residues. Germline CDR1 reads MNHEY; CDR2 reads SMNVEV (reference sequence). The V gene lost 3 bases and the J gene lost 4 bases, with 9 bases spanning the gap. The CDR3 loop is CASSLVGLTGELFF. The CDR3 bases are TGTGCCAGCAGTTTGGTGGGGCTCACCGGGGAGCTGTTTTTT.

The J gene is TRBJ1-2, the V gene TRBV27, with 8 bases aligning to TRBD1. V shed 5 bases, J shed 8 bases, and the junction held 19 bases outside the gene matches. The CDR3 is 17 residues long. The germline V gene encodes CDR1 MNHEY and CDR2 SMNVEV (reference sequence). The CDR3 DNA sequence: TGTGCCAGCAGTGGCGGGGGAGCAGGGGGCGACTTGTTCGGCTACACCTTC. It encodes CASSGGGAGGDLFGYTF.

The V gene is TRBV28, the J gene TRBJ2-7; 13 positions match TRBD2. This CDR3 is built from 13 residues. The germline V gene encodes CDR1 MDHEN and CDR2 SYDVKM. V shed 8 bases and J 7 bases; nucleotides not matched to a gene: 5. The CDR3 here is CASRGLAGVEQYF. CDR3 coding DNA: TGTGCCAGCCGTGGACTAGCGGGAGTAGAGCAGTACTTC.

The chain carries TRBV6-5 and TRBJ2-1; 10 positions match TRBD2. CDR3 size: 15 residues. Trimming at V came to 5 bases and at J to 8 bases, leaving 9 bases not matched to a gene. Germline loops: CDR1 MNHEY, CDR2 SVGAGI. DNA of the CDR3: TGTGCCAGCAGTCCTTCTAGCGGGAGTTTCGATGAGCAGTTCTTC. Translating gives CASSPSSGSFDEQFF.

This clone was detected only once. The J gene is TRBJ2-7, the V gene TRBV5-1; 9 positions match TRBD2. Germline loops: CDR1 SGHRS, CDR2 YFSETQ. The CDR3 extends over 16 amino acids. V lost 4 bases to trimming and J lost 6 bases; unmatched junction nucleotides: 14. CDR3 sequence (DNA): TGCGCCAGCAGCACCTACTTAGCGGGAGATGCAGTCGAGCAGTACTTC. Amino acids: CASSTYLAGDAVEQYF. Complete variable domain (other parts from reference TRBV5-1 and TRBJ2-7): KAGVTQTPRYLIKTRGQQVTLSCSPISGHRSVSWYQQTPGQGLQFLFEYFSETQRNKGNFPGRFSGRQFSNSRSEMNVSTLELGDSALYLCASSTYLAGDAVEQYFGPGTRLTVT.